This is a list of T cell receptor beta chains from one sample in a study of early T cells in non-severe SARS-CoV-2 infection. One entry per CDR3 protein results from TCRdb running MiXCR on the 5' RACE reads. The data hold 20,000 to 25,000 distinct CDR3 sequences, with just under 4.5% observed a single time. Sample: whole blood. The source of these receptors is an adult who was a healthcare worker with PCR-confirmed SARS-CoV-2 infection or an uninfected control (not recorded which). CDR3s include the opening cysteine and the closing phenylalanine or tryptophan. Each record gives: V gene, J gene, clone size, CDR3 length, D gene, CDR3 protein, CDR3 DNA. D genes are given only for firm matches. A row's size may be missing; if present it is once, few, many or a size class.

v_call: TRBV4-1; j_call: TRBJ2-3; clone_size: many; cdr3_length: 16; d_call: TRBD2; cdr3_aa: CASSQELAGVADTQYF; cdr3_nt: TGCGCCAGCAGCCAAGAACTAGCGGGAGTTGCAGATACGCAGTATTTT
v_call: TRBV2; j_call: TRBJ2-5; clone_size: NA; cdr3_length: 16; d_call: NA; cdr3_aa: CASSEARGRAQETQYF; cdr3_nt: TGTGCCAGCAGTGAAGCTAGGGGTAGGGCACAAGAGACCCAGTACTTC
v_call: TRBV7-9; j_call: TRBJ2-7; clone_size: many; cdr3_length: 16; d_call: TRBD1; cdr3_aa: CASSLISGQGAYEQYF; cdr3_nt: TGTGCCAGCAGCTTAATCTCAGGACAGGGAGCCTACGAGCAGTACTTC
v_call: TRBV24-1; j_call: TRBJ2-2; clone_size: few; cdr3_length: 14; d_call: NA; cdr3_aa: CATSDPTKTGELFF; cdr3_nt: TGTGCCACCAGTGACCCTACAAAGACCGGGGAGCTGTTTTTT
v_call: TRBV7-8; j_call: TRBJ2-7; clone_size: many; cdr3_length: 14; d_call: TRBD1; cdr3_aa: CASSSGTVLDEQYF; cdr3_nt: TGTGCCAGCAGCTCTGGGACAGTACTCGACGAGCAGTACTTC
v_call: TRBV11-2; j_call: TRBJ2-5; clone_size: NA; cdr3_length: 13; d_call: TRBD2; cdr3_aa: CASSWEGIETQYF; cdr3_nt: TGTGCCAGCAGCTGGGAGGGGATAGAGACCCAGTACTTC
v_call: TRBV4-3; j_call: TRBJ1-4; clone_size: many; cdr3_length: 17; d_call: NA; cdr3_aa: CASSQEVSGPTGEKLFF; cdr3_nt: TGCGCCAGCAGCCAAGAGGTATCAGGCCCGACGGGGGAAAAACTGTTTTTT
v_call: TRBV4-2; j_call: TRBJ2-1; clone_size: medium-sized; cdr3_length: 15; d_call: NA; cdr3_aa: CASSHQGRDPNEQFF; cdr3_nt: TGTGCCAGCAGCCATCAGGGGCGGGACCCAAATGAGCAGTTCTTC
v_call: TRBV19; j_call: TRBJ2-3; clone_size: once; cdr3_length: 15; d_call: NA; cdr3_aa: CASSTPRERSDTQYF; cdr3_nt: TGTGCCAGTAGTACCCCGAGAGAGCGGTCAGATACGCAGTATTTT
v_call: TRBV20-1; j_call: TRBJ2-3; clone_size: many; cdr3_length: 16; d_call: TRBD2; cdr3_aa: CSARGFVRGLTDTQYF; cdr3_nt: TGCAGTGCGCGGGGGTTTGTGAGAGGGCTCACAGATACGCAGTATTTT
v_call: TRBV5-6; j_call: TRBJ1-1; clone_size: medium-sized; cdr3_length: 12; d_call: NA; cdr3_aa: CASSFGSTEAFF; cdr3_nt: TGTGCCAGCAGTTTTGGCAGTACTGAAGCTTTCTTT
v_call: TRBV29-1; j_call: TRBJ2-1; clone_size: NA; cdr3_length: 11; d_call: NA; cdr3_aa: CSVEGLNEQFF; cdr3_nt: TGCAGCGTTGAAGGCCTTAATGAGCAGTTCTTC
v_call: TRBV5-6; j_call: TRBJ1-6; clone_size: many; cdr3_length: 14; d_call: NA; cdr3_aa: CASSLTRLPSPLHF; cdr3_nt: TGTGCCAGCAGCTTAACCCGACTGCCATCACCCCTCCACTTT
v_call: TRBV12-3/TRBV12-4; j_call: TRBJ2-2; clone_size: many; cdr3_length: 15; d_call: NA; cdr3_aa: CASSLGHSNTGELFF; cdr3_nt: TGTGCCAGCAGTTTGGGACACAGTAACACCGGGGAGCTGTTTTTT
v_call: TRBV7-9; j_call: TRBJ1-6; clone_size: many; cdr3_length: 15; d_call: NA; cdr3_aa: CASSSNQGRDSPLHF; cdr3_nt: TGTGCCAGCAGCTCAAACCAAGGGCGAGATTCACCCCTCCACTTT
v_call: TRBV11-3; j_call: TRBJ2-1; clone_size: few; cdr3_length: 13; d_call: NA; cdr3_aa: CASSLSQGGEQFF; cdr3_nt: TGTGCCAGCAGCCTATCCCAGGGGGGTGAGCAGTTCTTC
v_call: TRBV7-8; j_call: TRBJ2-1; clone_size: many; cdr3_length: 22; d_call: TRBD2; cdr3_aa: CASSLARTSGSLPGSSYNEQFF; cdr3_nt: TGTGCCAGCAGCTTAGCGAGGACTAGCGGGAGCCTACCTGGGAGCTCCTACAATGAGCAGTTCTTC
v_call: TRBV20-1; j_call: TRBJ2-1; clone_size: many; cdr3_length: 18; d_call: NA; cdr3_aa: CSARSPWGLGRMFNEQFF; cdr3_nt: TGCAGTGCTAGATCCCCCTGGGGCCTAGGAAGGATGTTTAATGAGCAGTTCTTC
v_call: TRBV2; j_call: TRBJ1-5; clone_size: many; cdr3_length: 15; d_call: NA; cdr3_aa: CASSEAGPGNQPQHF; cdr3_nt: TGTGCCAGCAGTGAAGCGGGCCCCGGCAATCAGCCCCAGCATTTT
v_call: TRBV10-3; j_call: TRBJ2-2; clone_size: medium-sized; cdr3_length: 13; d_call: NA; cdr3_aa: CAISTKNTGELFF; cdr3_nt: TGTGCCATCAGTACAAAGAACACCGGGGAGCTGTTTTTT
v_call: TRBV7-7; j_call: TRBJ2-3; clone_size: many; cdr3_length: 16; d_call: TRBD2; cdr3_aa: CASSPGGLAGADTQYF; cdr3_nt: TGTGCTAGCAGCCCAGGGGGACTAGCGGGAGCAGATACGCAGTATTTT
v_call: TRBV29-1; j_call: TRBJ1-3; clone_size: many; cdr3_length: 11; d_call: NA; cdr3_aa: CSVDTGNTIYF; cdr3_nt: TGCAGCGTTGATACTGGAAACACCATATATTTT
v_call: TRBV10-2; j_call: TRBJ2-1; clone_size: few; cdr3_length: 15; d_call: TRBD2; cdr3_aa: CASSERAGGRHEQFF; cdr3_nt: TGCGCCAGCAGTGAGAGGGCGGGAGGGCGTCATGAGCAGTTCTTC
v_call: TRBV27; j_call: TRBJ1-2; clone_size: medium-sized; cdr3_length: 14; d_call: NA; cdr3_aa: CASRFRGGGYGYTF; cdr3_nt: TGTGCCAGCAGGTTCAGGGGTGGAGGCTATGGCTACACCTTC
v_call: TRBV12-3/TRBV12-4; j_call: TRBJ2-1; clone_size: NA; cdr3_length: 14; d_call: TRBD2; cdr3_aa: CASTLKAGANEQFF; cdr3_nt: TGTGCCAGCACCCTGAAGGCGGGAGCCAATGAGCAGTTCTTC
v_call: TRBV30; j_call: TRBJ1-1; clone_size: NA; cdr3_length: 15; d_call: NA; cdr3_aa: CAWSTWGGVNTEAFF; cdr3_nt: TGTGCCTGGAGCACCTGGGGAGGGGTGAACACTGAAGCTTTCTTT
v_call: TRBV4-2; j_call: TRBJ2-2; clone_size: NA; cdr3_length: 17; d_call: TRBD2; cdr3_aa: CASSQDYGTTNTGELFF; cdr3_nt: TGTGCCAGCAGCCAAGATTACGGGACTACCAACACCGGGGAGCTGTTTTTT
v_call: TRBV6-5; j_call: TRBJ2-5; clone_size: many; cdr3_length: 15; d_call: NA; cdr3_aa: CASSPAYSQQETQYF; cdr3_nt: TGTGCCAGCAGTCCGGCGTATAGCCAACAAGAGACCCAGTACTTC
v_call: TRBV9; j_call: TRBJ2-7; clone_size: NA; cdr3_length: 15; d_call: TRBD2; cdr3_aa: CASSPPLAGPYEQYF; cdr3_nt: TGTGCCAGCAGCCCCCCTCTAGCGGGGCCATACGAGCAGTACTTC
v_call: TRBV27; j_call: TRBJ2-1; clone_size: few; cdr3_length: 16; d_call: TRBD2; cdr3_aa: CASSLRLAGHYNEQFF; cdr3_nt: TGTGCCAGCAGTTTACGACTAGCGGGCCACTACAATGAGCAGTTCTTC
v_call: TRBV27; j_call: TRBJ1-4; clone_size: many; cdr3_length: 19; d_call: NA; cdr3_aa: CASSFLTTSGDSTNEKLFF; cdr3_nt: TGTGCCAGCAGTTTTTTAACCACCTCAGGAGACTCAACTAATGAAAAACTGTTTTTT
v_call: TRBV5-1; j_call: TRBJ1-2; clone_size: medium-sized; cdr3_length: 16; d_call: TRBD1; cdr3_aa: CASSTATGGSNYGYTF; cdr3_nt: TGCGCCAGCAGCACAGCCACAGGGGGCAGTAACTATGGCTACACCTTC
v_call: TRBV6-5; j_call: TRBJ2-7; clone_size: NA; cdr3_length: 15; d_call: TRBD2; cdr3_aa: CASSYSISGSYEQYF; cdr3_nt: TGTGCCAGCAGTTACTCGATTAGCGGGTCCTACGAGCAGTACTTC
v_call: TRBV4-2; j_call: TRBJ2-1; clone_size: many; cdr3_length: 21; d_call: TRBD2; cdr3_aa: CASSQDLPPSGRWGSYNEQFF; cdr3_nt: TGTGCCAGCAGCCAAGATCTCCCGCCTAGCGGGAGATGGGGATCCTACAATGAGCAGTTCTTC
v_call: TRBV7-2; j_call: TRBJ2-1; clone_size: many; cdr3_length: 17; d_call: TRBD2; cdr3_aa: CASSLYATSGRHNEQFF; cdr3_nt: TGTGCCAGCAGCTTATACGCGACTAGCGGGAGGCACAATGAGCAGTTCTTC
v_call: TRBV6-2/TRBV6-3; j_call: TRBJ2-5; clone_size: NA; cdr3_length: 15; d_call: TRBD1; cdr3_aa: CASRPTGGLQETQYF; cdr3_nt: TGTGCCAGCAGACCCACAGGGGGCCTACAAGAGACCCAGTACTTC
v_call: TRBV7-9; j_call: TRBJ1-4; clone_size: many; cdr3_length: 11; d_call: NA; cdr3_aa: CASSINEKLFF; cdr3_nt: TGTGCCAGCAGCATAAACGAAAAACTGTTTTTT
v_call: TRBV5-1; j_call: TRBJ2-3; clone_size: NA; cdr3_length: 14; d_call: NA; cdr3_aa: CASSLEGTTDTQYF; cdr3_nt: TGCGCCAGCAGCTTGGAGGGAACTACAGATACGCAGTATTTT
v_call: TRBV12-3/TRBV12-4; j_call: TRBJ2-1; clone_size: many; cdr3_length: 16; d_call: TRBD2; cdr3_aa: CASSFSGKVRYNEQFF; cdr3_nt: TGTGCCAGCAGCTTTAGCGGGAAAGTAAGATACAATGAGCAGTTCTTC
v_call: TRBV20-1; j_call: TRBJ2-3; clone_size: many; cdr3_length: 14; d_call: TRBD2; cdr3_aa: CSADLAETTDTQYF; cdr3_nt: TGCAGTGCAGATCTAGCGGAGACCACAGATACGCAGTATTTT